A single sample is the source of the 6 T cell receptor beta chains below, sequenced in a study of shared clonotypes between healthy human individuals. Method: immunoSEQ multiplex PCR; TCRdb's copy keeps in-frame clones and lacks some. The top ten clones hold about 0.35% of a sample with roughly 1,500,000 clones, roughly 98.5% of them seen once. Sample: naive CD4+ T cells sorted from blood. Specified subset: CD45RA+ positively selected. These receptors came from a man aged 30 to 39 in good health.

The chain is built from TRBV5-8 and TRBJ2-3, with D possibly called TRBD1 or TRBD2 (5 bases each). The CDR3 covers 15 residues. Per the germline V gene, CDR1 is SGHTS and CDR2 is YDEGEE. V shed 2 bases and J shed 2 bases, with 12 bases lying between them. The DNA for the CDR3 is TGTGCCAGCAGCTTCTTCGGGACCAACACAGATACGCAGTATTTT. Amino acids: CASSFFGTNTDTQYF.

The chain uses TRBV5-1 and TRBJ2-1; D remains unclear. V was cut by 0 bases and J by 1 base, with 8 bases left in between. This CDR3 is built from 15 residues. The germline V gene has CDR1 SGHRS and CDR2 YFSETQ. The CDR3 sequence: CASSLELPSYNEQFF. In DNA, the CDR3 is TGCGCCAGCAGCTTGGAGCTACCATCCTACAATGAGCAGTTCTTC.

The rearrangement uses TRBV18 and TRBJ2-7; the D gene is possibly TRBD1 (6 bases). The CDR3 totals 13 residues. V lost 4 bases and J lost 6, with 13 bases in between. Germline V gene lookup returns CDR1 KGHSH and CDR2 LQKENI. CDR3 DNA: TGTGCCAGCTCACGTCAAACAGGGAGCGAGCAGTACTTC. It is translated as CASSRQTGSEQYF.

In DNA form, the CDR3 reads TGCGCCAGCAGCTTAAGGGACCTCGGGGGGAATGAGCAGTTCTTC. This translates into CASSLRDLGGNEQFF. The gene calls are TRBV5-1 and TRBJ2-1; TRBD2 matches at 7 bases. Germline assignment: CDR1 SGHRS and CDR2 YFSETQ. J was trimmed by 7 bases and V by 2 bases; bases with no gene match: 9. The CDR3 runs 15 residues.

Comments on this clone: Within the sample, other DNA sequences also encode this same CDR3. The chain recombines TRBV11-2 with TRBJ2-1; 11 positions agree with TRBD2. CDR1 and CDR2 from the germline V gene are SGHAT and FQNNGV. V shed 3 bases and J 4 bases; nucleotides not matched to a gene: 2. The CDR3 is 15 amino acids. CDR3: CASSFGTSGYNEQFF. DNA for the CDR3: TGTGCCAGCAGCTTCGGGACTAGCGGTTACAATGAGCAGTTCTTC.

As concerns this clone: Germline is not matched at one junction end, which may reflect a read error. The chain uses TRBV6-5 and TRBJ1-1, with D possibly matching TRBD1 (5 bases). CDR1 is MNHEY and CDR2 is SVGAGI in the germline V gene. This CDR3 comprises 15 residues. The CDR3 nucleotides are TGTGCCAGCGGTTACCCGATGGGGACGGATGGTGAAGCTTTCTTT. It is translated as CASGYPMGTDGEAFF.